This T cell receptor beta chain is drawn from a study of T cells in Graves' hyperthyroidism and ophthalmopathy. Ophthalmopathy cases met thresholds of Clinical Activity Score at least 3, NOSPECS grade at least 4 and duration under 3 months. Researchers barred patients who had uncontrolled infection, other autoimmune disease, pregnancy or lactation. The germline V gene has CDR1 SGHAT and CDR2 FQNNGV. Trimming shortened V by 4 bases and J by 8 bases, and 27 bases separated the two germline ends. This CDR3 spans 18 amino acids. Template material for amplifying TCR beta CDR3 regions consisted of RNA transcripts. HTBI primers were used for first-round RT-PCR of the TCR CDR3. TCRdb redid the calling of the multiplex PCR reads with MiXCR, one entry per CDR3 protein. The table has hundreds of thousands of distinct CDR3 sequences, roughly 14% seen once; the top ten hold approximately 13%. This clonotype was observed many times.

This receptor was identified in a man aged 18 to 29 with Graves' ophthalmopathy. Sequencing was carried out using blood. The gene calls are TRBV11-2 and TRBJ2-4; D perhaps matches TRBD2 (7 bases). The CDR3 DNA follows: TGTGCCAGCAGCTCGAAACAGAAAGGGGGGGGCTTTAAGGACATTCAGTACTTC. This translates into CASSSKQKGGGFKDIQYF.